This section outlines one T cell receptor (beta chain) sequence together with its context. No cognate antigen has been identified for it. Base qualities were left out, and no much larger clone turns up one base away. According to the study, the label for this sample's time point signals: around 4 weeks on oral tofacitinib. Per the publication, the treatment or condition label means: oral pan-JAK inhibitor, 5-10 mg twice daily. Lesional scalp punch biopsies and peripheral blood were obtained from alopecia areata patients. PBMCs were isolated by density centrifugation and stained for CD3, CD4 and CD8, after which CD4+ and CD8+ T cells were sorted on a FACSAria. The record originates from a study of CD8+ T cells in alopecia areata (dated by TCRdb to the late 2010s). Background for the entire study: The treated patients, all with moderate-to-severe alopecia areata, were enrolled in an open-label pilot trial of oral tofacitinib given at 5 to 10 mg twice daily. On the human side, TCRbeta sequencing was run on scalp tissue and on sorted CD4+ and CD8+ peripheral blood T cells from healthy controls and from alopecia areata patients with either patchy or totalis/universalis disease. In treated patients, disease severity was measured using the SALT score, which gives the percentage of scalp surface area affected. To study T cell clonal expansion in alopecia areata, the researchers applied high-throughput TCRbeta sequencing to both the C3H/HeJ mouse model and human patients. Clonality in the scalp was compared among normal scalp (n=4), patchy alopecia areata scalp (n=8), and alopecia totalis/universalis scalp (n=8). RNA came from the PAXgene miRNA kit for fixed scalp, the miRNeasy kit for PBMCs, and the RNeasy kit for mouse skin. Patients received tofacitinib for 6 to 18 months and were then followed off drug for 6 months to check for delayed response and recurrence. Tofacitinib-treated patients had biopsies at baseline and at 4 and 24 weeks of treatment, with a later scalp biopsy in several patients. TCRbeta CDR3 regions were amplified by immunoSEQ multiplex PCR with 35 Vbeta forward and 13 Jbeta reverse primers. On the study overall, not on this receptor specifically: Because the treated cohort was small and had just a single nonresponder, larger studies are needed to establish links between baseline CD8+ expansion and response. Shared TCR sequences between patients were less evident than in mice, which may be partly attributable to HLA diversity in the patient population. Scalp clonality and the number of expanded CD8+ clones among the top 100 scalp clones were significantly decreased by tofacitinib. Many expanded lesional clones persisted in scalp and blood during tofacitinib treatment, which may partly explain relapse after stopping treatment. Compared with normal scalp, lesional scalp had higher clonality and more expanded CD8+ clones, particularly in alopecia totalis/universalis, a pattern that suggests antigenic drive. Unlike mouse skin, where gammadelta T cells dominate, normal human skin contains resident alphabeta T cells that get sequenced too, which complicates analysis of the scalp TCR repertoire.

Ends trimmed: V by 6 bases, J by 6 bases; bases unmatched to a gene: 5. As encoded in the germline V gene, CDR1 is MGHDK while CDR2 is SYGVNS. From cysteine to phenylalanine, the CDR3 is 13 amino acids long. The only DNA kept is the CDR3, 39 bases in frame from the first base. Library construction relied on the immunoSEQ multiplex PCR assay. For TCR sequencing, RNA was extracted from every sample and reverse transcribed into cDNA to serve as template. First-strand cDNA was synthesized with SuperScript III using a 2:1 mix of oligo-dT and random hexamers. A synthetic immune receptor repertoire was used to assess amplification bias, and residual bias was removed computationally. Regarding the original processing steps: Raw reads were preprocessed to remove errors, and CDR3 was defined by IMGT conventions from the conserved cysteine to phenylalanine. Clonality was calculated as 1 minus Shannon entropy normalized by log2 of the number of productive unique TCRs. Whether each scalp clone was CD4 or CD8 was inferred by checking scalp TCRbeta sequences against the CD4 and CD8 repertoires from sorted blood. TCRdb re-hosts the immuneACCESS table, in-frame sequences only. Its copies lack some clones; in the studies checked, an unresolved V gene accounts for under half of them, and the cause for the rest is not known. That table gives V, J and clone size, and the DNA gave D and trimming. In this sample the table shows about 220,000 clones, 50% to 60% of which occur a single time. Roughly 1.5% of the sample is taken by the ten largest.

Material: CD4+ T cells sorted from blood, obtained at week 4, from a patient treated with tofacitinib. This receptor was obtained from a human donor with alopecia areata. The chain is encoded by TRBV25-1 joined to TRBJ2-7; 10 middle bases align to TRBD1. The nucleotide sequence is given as TGTGCCAGCAGAGACAGGGGGCTGGGCGAGCAGTACTTC. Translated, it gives CASRDRGLGEQYF.